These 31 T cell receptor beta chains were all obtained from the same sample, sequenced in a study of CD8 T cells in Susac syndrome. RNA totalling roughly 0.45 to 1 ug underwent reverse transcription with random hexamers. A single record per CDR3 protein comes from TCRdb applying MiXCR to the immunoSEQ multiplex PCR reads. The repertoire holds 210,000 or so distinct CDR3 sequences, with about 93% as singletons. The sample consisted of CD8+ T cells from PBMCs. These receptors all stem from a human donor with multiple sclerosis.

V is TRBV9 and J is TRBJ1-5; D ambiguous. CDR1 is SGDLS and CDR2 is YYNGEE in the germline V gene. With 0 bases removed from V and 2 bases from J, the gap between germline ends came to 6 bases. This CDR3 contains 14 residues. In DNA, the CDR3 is TGTGCCAGCAGCGTAGGGGCGGGCAATCAGCCCCAGCATTTT. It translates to CASSVGAGNQPQHF. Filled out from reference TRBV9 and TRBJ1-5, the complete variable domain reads DSGVTQTPKHLITATGQRVTLRCSPRSGDLSVYWYQQSLDQGLQFLIQYYNGEERAKGNILERFSAQQFPDLHSELNLSSLELGDSALYFCASSVGAGNQPQHFGDGTRLSIL.

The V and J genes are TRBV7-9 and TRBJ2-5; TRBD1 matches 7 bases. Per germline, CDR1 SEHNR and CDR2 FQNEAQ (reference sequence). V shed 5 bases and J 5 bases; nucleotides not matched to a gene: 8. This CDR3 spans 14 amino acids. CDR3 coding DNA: TGTGCCAGCAGCGTGACAGGGTTGCGGGAGACCCAGTACTTC. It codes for CASSVTGLRETQYF.

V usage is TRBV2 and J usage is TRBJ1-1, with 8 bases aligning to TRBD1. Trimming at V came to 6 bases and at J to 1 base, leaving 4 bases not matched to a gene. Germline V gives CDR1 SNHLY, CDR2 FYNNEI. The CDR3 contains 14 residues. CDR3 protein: CASRAGGGNTEAFF. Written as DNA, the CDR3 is TGTGCCAGCAGAGCAGGGGGCGGGAACACTGAAGCTTTCTTT.

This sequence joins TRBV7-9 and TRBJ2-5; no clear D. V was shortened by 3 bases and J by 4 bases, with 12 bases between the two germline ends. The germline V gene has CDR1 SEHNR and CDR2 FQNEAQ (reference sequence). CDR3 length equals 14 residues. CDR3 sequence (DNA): TGTGCCAGCAGCTTTGCGCAGCTAGGAGAGACCCAGTACTTC. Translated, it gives CASSFAQLGETQYF.

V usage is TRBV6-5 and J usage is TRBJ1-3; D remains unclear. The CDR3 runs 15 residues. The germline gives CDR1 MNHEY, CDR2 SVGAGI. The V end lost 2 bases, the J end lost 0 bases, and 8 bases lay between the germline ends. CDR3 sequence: CASSYEGSSGNTIYF. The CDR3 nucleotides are TGTGCCAGCAGTTACGAGGGCAGCTCTGGAAACACCATATATTTT.

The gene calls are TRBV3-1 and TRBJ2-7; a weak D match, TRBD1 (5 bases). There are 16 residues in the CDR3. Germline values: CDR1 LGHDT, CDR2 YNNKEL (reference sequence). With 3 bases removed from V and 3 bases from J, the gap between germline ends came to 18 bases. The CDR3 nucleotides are TGTGCCAGCAGCCACCCCAGGGTGACTTCCCTCTACGAGCAGTACTTC. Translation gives CASSHPRVTSLYEQYF.

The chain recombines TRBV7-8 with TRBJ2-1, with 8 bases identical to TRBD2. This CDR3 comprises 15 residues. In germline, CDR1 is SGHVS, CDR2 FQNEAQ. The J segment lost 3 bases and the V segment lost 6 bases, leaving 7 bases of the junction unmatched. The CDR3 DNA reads TGTGCCAGCAGAGAAATAGCGGGAATCTACAATGAGCAGTTCTTC. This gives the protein CASREIAGIYNEQFF.

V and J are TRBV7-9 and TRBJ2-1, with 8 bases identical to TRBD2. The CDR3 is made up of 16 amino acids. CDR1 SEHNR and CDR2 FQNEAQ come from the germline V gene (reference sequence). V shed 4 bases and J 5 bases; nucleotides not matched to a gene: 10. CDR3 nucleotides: TGTGCCAGCAGCTCTACTGGGACTAGTCGCCACAATGAGCAGTTCTTC. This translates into CASSSTGTSRHNEQFF.

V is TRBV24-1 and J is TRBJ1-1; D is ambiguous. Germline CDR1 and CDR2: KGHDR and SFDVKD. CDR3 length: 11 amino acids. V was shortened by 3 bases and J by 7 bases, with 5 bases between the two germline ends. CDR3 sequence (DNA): TGTGCCACCAGTGATGCAGTTGAAGCTTTCTTT. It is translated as CATSDAVEAFF.

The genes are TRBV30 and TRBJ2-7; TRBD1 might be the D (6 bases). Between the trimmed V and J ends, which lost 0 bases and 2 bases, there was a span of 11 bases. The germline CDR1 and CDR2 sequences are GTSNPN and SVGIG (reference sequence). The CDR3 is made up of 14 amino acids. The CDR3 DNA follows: TGTGCCTGGAGTGTAGTACAGGGACCCTACGAGCAGTACTTC. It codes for CAWSVVQGPYEQYF.

CDR3 nucleotide sequence: TGTGCCAGCACCCTCGGGACCAGACGGCAACACGTTTACGAGCAGTACTTC. It specifies CASTLGTRRQHVYEQYF. The chain has TRBV12-3 or TRBV12-4 and TRBJ2-7; perhaps D is TRBD1 or TRBD2 (5 bases each). V was pared by 7 bases and J by 4 bases, with 26 bases between. The length of the CDR3 is 17 residues.

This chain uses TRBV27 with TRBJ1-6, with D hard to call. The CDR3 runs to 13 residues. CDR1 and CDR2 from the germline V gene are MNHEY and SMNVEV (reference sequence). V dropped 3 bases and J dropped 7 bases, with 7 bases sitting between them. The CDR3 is CASSLVLNSPLHF. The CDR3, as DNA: TGTGCCAGCAGTTTGGTCTTAAATTCACCCCTCCACTTT.

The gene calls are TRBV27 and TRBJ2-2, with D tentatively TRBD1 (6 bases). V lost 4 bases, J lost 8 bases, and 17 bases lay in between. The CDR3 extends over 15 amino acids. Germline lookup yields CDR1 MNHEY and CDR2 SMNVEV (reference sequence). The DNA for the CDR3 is TGTGCCAGCAGTTCCACGGACAGATCAATTGGGGAGCTGTTTTTT. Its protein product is CASSSTDRSIGELFF.

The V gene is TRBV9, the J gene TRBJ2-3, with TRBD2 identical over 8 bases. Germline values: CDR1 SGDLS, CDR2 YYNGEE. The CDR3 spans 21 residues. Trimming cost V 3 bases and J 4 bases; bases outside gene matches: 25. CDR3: CASSETSLLADSTLGADTQYF. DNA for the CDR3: TGTGCCAGCAGCGAAACCTCCTTACTAGCGGACTCTACCTTAGGGGCAGATACGCAGTATTTT.

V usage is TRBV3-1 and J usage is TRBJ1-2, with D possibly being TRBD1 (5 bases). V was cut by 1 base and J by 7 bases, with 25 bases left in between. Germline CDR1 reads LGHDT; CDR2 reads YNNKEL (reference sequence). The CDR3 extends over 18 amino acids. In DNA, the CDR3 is TGTGCCAGCAGCCAAGGCCGGCAGGGCGGCATCCCCCAAATTGGCTACACCTTC. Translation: CASSQGRQGGIPQIGYTF.

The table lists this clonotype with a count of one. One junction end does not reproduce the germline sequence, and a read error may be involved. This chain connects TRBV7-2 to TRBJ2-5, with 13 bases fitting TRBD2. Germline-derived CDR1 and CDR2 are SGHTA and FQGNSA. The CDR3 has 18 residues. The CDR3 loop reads CATSFGLAGVGVQETQYF. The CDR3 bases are TGTGCCACCAGCTTTGGACTAGCGGGAGTGGGGGTACAAGAGACCCAGTACTTC.

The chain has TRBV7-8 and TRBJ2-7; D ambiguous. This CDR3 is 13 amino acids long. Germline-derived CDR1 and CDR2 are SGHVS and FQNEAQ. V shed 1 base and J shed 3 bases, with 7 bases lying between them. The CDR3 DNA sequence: TGTGCCAGCAGCTTAGGTCAAGACTACGAGCAGTACTTC. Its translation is CASSLGQDYEQYF.

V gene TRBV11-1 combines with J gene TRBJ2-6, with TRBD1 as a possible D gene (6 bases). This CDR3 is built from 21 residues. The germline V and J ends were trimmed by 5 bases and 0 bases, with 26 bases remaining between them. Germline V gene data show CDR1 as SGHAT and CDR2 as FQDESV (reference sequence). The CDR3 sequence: CASSLSLLSTGPISGANVLTF. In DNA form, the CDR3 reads TGTGCCAGCAGCCTTAGCTTACTTTCGACAGGACCTATCTCTGGGGCCAACGTCCTGACTTTC.

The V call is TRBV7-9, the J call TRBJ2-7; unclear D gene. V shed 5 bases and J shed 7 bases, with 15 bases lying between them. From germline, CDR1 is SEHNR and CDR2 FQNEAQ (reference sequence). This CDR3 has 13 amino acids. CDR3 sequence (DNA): TGTGCCAGCAGCCCAGGCCACCTGGTTGAGCAGTACTTC. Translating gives CASSPGHLVEQYF. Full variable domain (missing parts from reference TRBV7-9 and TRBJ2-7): DTGVSQNPRHKITKRGQNVTFRCDPISEHNRLYWYRQTLGQGPEFLTYFQNEAQLEKSRLLSDRFSAERPKGSFSTLEIQRTEQGDSAMYLCASSPGHLVEQYFGPGTRLTVT.

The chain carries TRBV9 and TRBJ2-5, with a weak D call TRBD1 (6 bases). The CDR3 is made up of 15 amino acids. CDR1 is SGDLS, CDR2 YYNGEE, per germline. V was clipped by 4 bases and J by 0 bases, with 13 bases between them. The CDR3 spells CASSSGQTYQETQYF. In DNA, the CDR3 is TGTGCCAGCAGCTCCGGACAGACCTACCAAGAGACCCAGTACTTC.

CDR3 sequence reads: CSARDPGLTGNEQFF. DNA for the CDR3: TGCAGTGCTAGAGATCCGGGACTAACTGGCAATGAGCAGTTCTTC. The chain carries TRBV20-1 and TRBJ2-1, with 7 positions matching TRBD2. Trimming at V came to 0 bases and at J to 6 bases, leaving 8 bases not matched to a gene. Germline CDR1 and CDR2: DFQATT and SNEGSKA (reference sequence). The CDR3 covers 15 residues.

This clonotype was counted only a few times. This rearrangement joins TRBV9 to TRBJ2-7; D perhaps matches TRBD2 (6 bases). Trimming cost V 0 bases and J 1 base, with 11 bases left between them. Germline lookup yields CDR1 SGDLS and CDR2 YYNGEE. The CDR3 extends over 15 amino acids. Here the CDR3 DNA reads TGTGCCAGCAGCGTAGCAGGCCGGGGGTCCTACGAGCAGTACTTC. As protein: CASSVAGRGSYEQYF.

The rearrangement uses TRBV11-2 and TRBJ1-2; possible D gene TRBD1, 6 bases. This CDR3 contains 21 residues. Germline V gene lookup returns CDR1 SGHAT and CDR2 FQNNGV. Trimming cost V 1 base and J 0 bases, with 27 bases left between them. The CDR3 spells CASSLVRRGNGEASSNYGYTF. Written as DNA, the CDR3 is TGTGCCAGCAGCTTAGTACGAAGGGGGAACGGGGAGGCGAGTTCTAACTATGGCTACACCTTC.

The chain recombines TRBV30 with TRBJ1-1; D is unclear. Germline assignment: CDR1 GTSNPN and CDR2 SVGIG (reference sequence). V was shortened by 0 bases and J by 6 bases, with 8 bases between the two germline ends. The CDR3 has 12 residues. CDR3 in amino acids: CAWSVSGPEAFF. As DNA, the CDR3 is TGTGCCTGGAGTGTATCAGGCCCTGAAGCTTTCTTT. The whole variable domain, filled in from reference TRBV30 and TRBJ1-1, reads SQTIHQWPATLVQPVGSPLSLECTVEGTSNPNLYWYRQAAGRGLQLLFYSVGIGQISSEVPQNLSASRPQDRQFILSSKKLLLSDSGFYLCAWSVSGPEAFFGQGTRLTVV.

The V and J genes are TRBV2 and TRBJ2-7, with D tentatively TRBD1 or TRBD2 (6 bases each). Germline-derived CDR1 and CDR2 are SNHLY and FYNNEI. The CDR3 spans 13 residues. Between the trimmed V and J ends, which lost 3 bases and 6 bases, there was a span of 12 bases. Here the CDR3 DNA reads TGTGCCAGCAGTGAGGGGGGCTCGAGCGAGCAGTACTTC. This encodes CASSEGGSSEQYF.

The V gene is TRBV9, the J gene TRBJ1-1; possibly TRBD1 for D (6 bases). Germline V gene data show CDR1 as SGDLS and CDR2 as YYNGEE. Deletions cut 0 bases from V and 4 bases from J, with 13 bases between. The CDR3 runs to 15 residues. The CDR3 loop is CASSVADSMITEAFF. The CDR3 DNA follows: TGTGCCAGCAGCGTAGCGGACAGCATGATCACTGAAGCTTTCTTT. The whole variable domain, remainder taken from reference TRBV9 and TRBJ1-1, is DSGVTQTPKHLITATGQRVTLRCSPRSGDLSVYWYQQSLDQGLQFLIQYYNGEERAKGNILERFSAQQFPDLHSELNLSSLELGDSALYFCASSVADSMITEAFFGQGTRLTVV.

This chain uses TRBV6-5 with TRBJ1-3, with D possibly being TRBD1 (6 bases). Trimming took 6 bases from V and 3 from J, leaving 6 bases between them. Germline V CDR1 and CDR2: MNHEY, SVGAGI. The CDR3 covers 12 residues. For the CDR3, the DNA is TGTGCCAGCAGACAGGGTGGAAACACCATATATTTT. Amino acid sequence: CASRQGGNTIYF.

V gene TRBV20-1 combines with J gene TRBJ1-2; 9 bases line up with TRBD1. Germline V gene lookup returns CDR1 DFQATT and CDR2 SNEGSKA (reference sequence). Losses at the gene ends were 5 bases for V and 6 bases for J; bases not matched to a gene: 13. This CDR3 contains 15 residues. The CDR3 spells CSASFPRDRDHGYTF. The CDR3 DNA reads TGCAGTGCTTCATTCCCCCGGGACAGGGATCATGGCTACACCTTC.

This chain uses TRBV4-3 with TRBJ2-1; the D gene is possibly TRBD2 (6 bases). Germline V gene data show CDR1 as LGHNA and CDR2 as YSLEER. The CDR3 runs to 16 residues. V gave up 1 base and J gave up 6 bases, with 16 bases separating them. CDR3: CASSQVSASEINEQFF. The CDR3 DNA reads TGCGCCAGCAGCCAAGTCTCGGCTAGCGAGATCAATGAGCAGTTCTTC.

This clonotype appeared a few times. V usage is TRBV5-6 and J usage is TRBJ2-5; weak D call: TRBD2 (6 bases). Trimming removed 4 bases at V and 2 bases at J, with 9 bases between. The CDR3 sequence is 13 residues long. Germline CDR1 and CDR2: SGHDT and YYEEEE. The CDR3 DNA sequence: TGTGCCAGCAGCCAGGGACTGCAAGAGACCCAGTACTTC. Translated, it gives CASSQGLQETQYF.

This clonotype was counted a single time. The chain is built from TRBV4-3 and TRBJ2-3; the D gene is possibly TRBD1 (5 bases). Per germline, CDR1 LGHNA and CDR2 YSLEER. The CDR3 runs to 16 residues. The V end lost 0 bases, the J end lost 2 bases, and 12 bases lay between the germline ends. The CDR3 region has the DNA TGCGCCAGCAGCCAAGATACGGTGGGGCTCACAGATACGCAGTATTTT. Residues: CASSQDTVGLTDTQYF.